This T cell receptor beta chain is drawn from a study of patients and donors after allogeneic stem cell transplantation. Via MiXCR, TCRdb re-called the RT-PCR reads, giving one row per CDR3 protein. This sample carries approximately 250,000 distinct CDR3 sequences, over 12% of them seen once, and the ten largest clones take around a tenth. This clonotype was sampled from a human donor who was either an allogeneic HSCT recipient or a stem cell or donor lymphocyte infusion donor (not recorded which). It is not recorded whose cells these are; they may come from a transplant donor. The sample was blood, either unsorted or a sorted T cell fraction (not recorded which).

CDR3 amino acids: CASSMVPSYEQYF. The CDR3 DNA sequence: TGTGCCAGTAGTATGGTCCCCAGCTACGAGCAGTACTTC. V is TRBV19 and J is TRBJ2-7; D is uncertain. Germline CDR1 reads LNHDA; CDR2 reads SQIVND (reference sequence). The CDR3 is 13 amino acids. With 3 bases removed from V and 3 bases from J, the gap between germline ends came to 9 bases.